The text below deals with one TCR beta chain. No antigen is known for it. There are no base qualities to consult, and no much larger clone falls within one base. TCR CDR3 regions were amplified from genomic DNA by multiplex PCR using the deep immunoSEQ assay. Extracted genomic DNA from each cell subset was spread evenly across all wells of several immunoSEQ 96-well plates, with each plate serving as a replicate. For unsorted PBMC, approximately 300 ng of genomic DNA, equivalent to 25,000 to 35,000 T cell genomes, went into each replicate PCR. Genomic DNA from unsorted PBMC was sequenced over ten immunoSEQ deep assay plates. Purified libraries were quantified with a Qubit 3.0 fluorometer, sized on a Bioanalyzer 2100, and re-quantified with the KAPA Library Quantification kit. Every immunoSEQ 96-well plate was sequenced on a separate single-read 150-cycle Illumina NextSeq 550 flow cell. The paper's data handling went like this. Because the immunoSEQ output held only junctional sequences and lacked quality scores, the filtering could not match the filtering applied to full-length reads. Sequences were annotated with PyIR, a Python wrapper for IgBLAST v1.9, and V/J genes and CDR3 were assigned using IMGT germline references. Reads with weak V/J assignments (E-value above 1e-6), missing CDR3, stop codons, out-of-frame junctions, or ambiguous translated residues were removed. V3J clonotypes were defined as sequences sharing an identical inferred V gene, J gene, and CDR3 amino acid sequence. Percentage overlap between repertoires was computed as shared unique clonotypes divided by the size of the smaller repertoire. Richness of each repertoire was evaluated using RTK rarefaction, the Chao1 estimator, and Recon v2.1 estimates of unobserved clonotypes. Entries here come from immuneACCESS through TCRdb and include only in-frame sequences with V and J called. Some clones fail to appear in such tables; in the studies checked, an unresolved V gene covers under half of the shortfall, and the cause of the remainder is unknown. The V and J calls and the clone size are those of that table, but D and trimming were determined from the DNA. The sample profile shows about half a million clones; 81% of them were found once. The ten largest clones capture roughly an eighth of the sample.

The donors were healthy, HIV-negative adults with no recently reported acute infections or vaccinations. All donors were Caucasian adults living in Nashville, Tennessee, USA. For unsorted samples, about 87 million PBMCs were counted, and genomic DNA was extracted using the QIAamp DNA Blood Mini kit. Blood was collected by leukapheresis, and PBMCs were isolated by Ficoll-Histopaque density gradient centrifugation and then cryopreserved in liquid nitrogen vapor phase. The sample comes from a study of shared clonotypes between healthy human individuals (dated by TCRdb to about 2020). Describing the broader study: A couple of women and three men aged 18 to 49 years were included in the cohort. Per donor, leukapheresis produced somewhere between about 0.94 and 9.5 billion PBMCs. Libraries were prepared and TCR repertoires were sequenced by different laboratories using diverse techniques, in order to increase sequencing depth and limit assay-specific biases. To estimate repertoire size and how much clonotypes are shared between individuals, the study performed deep sequencing of blood TCR repertoires from roughly five healthy adults.

CDR1 and CDR2 are read off the germline V gene as MNHEY and SVGAGI. The junction shows trimming of 7 bases on V and 1 base on J, plus 10 bases between the germline ends. The CDR3 sequence holds 13 residues, the cysteine and phenylalanine included. Only CDR3 DNA remains: 39 bases, in frame from the first base. What the study reported, not specific to this receptor: Because the study included a small number of donors, the genetic and exposure-history diversity represented was limited. Based on pairwise subsampling, the degree of clonotype sharing among donors was expected to be affected by sequencing depth. Sampling was limited to blood, and TCR repertoires in tissue likely differ from TCR repertoires in blood.

The V and J segments used are TRBV6-5 and TRBJ1-1; the D gene is unclear. The source material was PBMCs. The clonotype comes from a middle-aged woman in good health. Some clones in this sample may be carry-over from other donors' samples. The CDR3 region reads CASIPPGNTEAFF. In nucleotide form, the sequence is TGTGCCAGCATCCCCCCGGGGAACACTGAAGCTTTCTTT.